Included here is one TCR beta chain sequence, with context. Its specific antigen is unknown. Within one base of it there is no much larger clone, and no base qualities were kept. The CDR3 measures 15 amino acids from cysteine to phenylalanine. Only the CDR3 DNA stays, 45 bases, in frame from base 1. The germline V gene sets CDR1 to MNHNS and CDR2 to SASEGT. V sheds 1 base and J sheds 4 bases, leaving 11 bases between their ends. The entry originates in a study of blood T cell repertoires in COVID-19 (TCRdb year 2020). Broadly, across the study: The collaborator samples originated in the United States, Italy and Spain and spanned the acute and convalescent phases of COVID-19. The material from the prospective study consisted of cDNA or gDNA derived from T cells, B-cell-depleted T cells, or PBMCs. Deeply sampled blood TCRbeta repertoires from subjects exposed to, actively infected with, or recovered from COVID-19 were included in the dataset. The repertoires were released in a freely available public database intended as a resource for research on the immune response to SARS-CoV-2. Samples came from the ongoing ImmuneRACE study (first 160 participants) plus 1,254 subjects from 6 global collaborators. Nearly every sample came with metadata listing a de-identified subject ID, COVID-19 status, age in years and sex. HLA class I and class II types, where available, came from metadata supplied by the sample provider rather than from assay-based typing.

TCRbeta CDR3 regions were amplified from genomic DNA using the immunoSEQ Assay, a bias-controlled multiplex PCR. The original pipeline was this. The number of nucleated cells in each sample was estimated from the amplification of reference gene primers within the assay. To quantify the absolute abundance of each unique TCRbeta CDR3 rearrangement, sequence reads were collapsed and filtered. For each sample, productive Simpson clonality was calculated as the square root of Simpson's diversity index across productive rearrangements. This is the immuneACCESS table as TCRdb keeps it, with only in-frame sequences that have V and J called. A part of the clones is gone; compared with another copy, unresolved V genes explain less than half, and the rest is unexplained. V and J calls and clone size follow that table, whereas D and trimming were derived from the DNA. A total of some 200,000 clones appear in this sample, approximately 94% of them only once. The ten largest clones add up to 0.76% of the sample.

One collaborating source in Seattle enrolled patients during active infection and followed them longitudinally through the course of disease. The collaborating institutions used their own protocols to collect whole blood in K2EDTA tubes. For TCRbeta analysis, collaborators shipped samples in one of three forms: frozen whole blood, isolated PBMCs, or DNA extracted from either of those sample types. Overall study results and their limits: How much clinical and demographic metadata was included differed by source and by participant, and the metadata was provided uncurated.

The chain uses TRBV6-1 and TRBJ1-5; a weak D assignment points to TRBD1 (5 bases agree). The sample consisted of peripheral blood. The receptor comes from a young man with COVID-19, enrolled during active disease. Here is the DNA: TGTGCCAGCAGTGAAGATCGGCCAGGGAATCAGCCCCAGCATTTT. Its protein is CASSEDRPGNQPQHF.